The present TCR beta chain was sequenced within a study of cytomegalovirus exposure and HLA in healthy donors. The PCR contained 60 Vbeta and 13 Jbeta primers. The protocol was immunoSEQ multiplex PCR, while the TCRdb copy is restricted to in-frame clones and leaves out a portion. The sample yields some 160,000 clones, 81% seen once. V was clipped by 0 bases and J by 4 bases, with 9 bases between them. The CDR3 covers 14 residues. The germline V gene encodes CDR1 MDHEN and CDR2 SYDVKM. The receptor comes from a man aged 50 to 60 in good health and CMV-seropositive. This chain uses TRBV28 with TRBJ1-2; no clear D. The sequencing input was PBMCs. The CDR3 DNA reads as TGTGCCAGCAGTTTATGGGAGAGGGCCTATGGCTACACCTTC. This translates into CASSLWERAYGYTF.